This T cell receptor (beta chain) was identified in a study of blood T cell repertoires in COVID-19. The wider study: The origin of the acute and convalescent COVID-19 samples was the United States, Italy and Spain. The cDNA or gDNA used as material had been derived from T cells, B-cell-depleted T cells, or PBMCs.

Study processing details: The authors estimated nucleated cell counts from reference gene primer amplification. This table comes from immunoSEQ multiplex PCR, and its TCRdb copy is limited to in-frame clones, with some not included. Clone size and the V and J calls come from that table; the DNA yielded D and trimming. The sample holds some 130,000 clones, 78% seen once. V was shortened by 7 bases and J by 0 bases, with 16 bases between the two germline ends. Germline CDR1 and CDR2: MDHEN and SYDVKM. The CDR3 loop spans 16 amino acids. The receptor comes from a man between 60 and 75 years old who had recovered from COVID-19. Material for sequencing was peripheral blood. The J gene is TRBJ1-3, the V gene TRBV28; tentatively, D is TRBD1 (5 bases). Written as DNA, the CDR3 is TGTGCCAGCACCTCGGTGTGGGGCAACTCTGGAAACACCATATATTTT. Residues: CASTSVWGNSGNTIYF.